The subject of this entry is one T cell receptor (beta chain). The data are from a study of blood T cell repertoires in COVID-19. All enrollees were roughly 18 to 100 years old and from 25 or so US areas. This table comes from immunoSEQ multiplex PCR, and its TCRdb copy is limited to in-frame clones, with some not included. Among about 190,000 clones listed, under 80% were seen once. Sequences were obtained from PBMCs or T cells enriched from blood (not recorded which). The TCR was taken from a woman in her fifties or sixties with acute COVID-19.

CDR3 nucleotide sequence: TGTGCCAGCAGTTATAGCGAAAGCACAGATACGCAGTATTTT. This translates into CASSYSESTDTQYF. The rearrangement joins TRBV6-2 or TRBV6-3 to TRBJ2-3, with D perhaps TRBD2 (5 bases). V shed 3 bases and J shed 0 bases, with 7 bases lying between them. This CDR3 is built from 14 residues. Germline-derived CDR1 and CDR2 are MNHEY and SVGEGT.